Below, 5 T cell receptor beta chains from the same sample are listed, as sequenced in a study of Graves' ophthalmopathy and Graves' hyperthyroidism. TCR beta CDR3 amplification used RNA transcripts. The first-round RT-PCR employed HTBI primers together with the Qiagen OneStep RT-PCR kit. A multiplex PCR was then performed as the second round. In TCRdb, the multiplex PCR reads were re-called with MiXCR into one record per CDR3 protein. The sample consists of some 350,000 distinct CDR3 sequences, 17% of them appearing once. The source material was peripheral blood. Receptor source: an adult woman with stable Graves' hyperthyroidism.

This clonotype was picked up many times. The chain recombines TRBV6-5 with TRBJ2-4; 11 nucleotides match TRBD1. The germline V gene encodes CDR1 MNHEY and CDR2 SVGAGI. The CDR3 extends over 14 amino acids. V shed 2 bases and J 12 bases; nucleotides not matched to a gene: 6. CDR3 in DNA: TGTGCCAGCAGTTACCCGGGACAGGGGGAGGATCAGTACTTC. Residues: CASSYPGQGEDQYF.

The sample holds many counts of this clonotype. V and J are TRBV20-1 and TRBJ1-2; tentatively, D is TRBD1 (5 bases). Per the germline V gene, CDR1 is DFQATT and CDR2 is SNEGSKA (reference sequence). The CDR3 has 15 residues. Trimming took 0 bases from V and 3 from J, leaving 14 bases between them. This CDR3 reads CSARDLERDYYGYTF. The CDR3 DNA reads as TGCAGTGCTAGAGATCTTGAGAGGGACTACTATGGCTACACCTTC.

The chain joins TRBV12-3 or TRBV12-4 to TRBJ1-1; D gene unclear. Trimming pared 6 bases from V and 11 bases from J, leaving 19 bases between. The CDR3 sequence is 13 residues long. CDR3 loop: CASSPIEGRDAFF. Here the CDR3 DNA reads TGTGCCAGCAGCCCAATTGAAGGACGGGATGCTTTCTTT.

At least ten counts were recorded for this clonotype. The chain carries TRBV20-1 and TRBJ2-5; 7 positions match TRBD2. There are 16 residues in the CDR3. Germline V lookup: CDR1 DFQATT, CDR2 SNEGSKA (reference sequence). J was trimmed by 0 bases and V by 0 bases; bases with no gene match: 7. The CDR3 is CSARDWEGGYQETQYF. DNA of the CDR3: TGCAGTGCTAGAGATTGGGAGGGAGGGTACCAAGAGACCCAGTACTTC.

This chain uses TRBV12-3 or TRBV12-4 with TRBJ1-5; D may be TRBD1 (5 bases). The CDR3 is 12 amino acids. V was trimmed by 4 bases and J by 8 bases, leaving 9 bases between them. The CDR3 nucleotides are TGTGCCAGCAGTTCAGGGCCCGAGCCCCAGCATTTT. Translation gives CASSSGPEPQHF.